This T cell receptor (beta chain) came from a study of shared clonotypes between healthy human individuals. Broader study findings: Clonotype sharing among donors was expected to depend on sequencing depth.

V was clipped by 3 bases and J by 9 bases; unmatched bases: 7. Germline loops: CDR1 MDHEN, CDR2 SYDVKM. The CDR3 loop spans 16 amino acids. Notes on this clone: What it binds is unknown.

Data came from immunoSEQ multiplex PCR; TCRdb stores just in-frame clones and leaves some out. This sample has approximately 1,500,000 clones; around 98% occur once, and the top ten carry roughly 0.45%. The sequencing sample was made of naive CD4+ T cells sorted from blood. Subset meaning: CD45RA+ positively selected. The source of this sequence is a man aged 25 to 40 in good health. The chain carries TRBV28 and TRBJ2-1; 14 bases are shared with TRBD2. CDR3 sequence (DNA): TGTGCCAGCAGTTTCATGACTAGCGGGAGGGCTAGTGAGCAGTTCTTC. This encodes CASSFMTSGRASEQFF.